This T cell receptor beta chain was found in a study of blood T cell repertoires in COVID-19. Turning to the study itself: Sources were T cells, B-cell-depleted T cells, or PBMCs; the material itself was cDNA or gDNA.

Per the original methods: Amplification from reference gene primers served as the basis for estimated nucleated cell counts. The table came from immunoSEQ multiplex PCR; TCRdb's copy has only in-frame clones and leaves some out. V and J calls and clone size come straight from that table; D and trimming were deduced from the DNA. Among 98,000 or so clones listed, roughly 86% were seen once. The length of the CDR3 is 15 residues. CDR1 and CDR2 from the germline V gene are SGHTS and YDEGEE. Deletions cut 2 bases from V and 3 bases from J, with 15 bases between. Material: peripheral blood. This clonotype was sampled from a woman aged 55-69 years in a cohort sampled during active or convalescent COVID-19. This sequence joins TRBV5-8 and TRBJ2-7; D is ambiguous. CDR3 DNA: TGTGCCAGCAGCTTTTCTCGGGTCCGCATCTACGAGCAGTACTTC. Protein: CASSFSRVRIYEQYF.